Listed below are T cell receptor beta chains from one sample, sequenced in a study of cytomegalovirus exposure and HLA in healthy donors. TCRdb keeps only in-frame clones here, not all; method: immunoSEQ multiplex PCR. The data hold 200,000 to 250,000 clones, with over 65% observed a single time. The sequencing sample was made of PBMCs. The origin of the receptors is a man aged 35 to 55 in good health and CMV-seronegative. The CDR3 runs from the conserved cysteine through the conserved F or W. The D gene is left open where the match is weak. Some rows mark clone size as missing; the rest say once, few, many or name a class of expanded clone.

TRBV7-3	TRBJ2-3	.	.	TGTGCCAGCAGCCCCCCCGGGGTTACAGATACGCAGTATTTT	CASSPPGVTDTQYF
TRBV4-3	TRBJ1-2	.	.	TGCGCCAGCAGCCAAGTCCCATCAGAGTCTGCGGTATATGGCTACACCTTC	CASSQVPSESAVYGYTF
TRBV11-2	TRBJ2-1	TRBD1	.	TGTGCCAGCAGCTTAGACAGGGGGCACAATGAGCAGTTCTTC	CASSLDRGHNEQFF
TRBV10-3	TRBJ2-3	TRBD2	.	TGTGCCATCAGCCTTACTAGCGGGGGGGCCCAGTACACGCAGTATTTT	CAISLTSGGAQYTQYF
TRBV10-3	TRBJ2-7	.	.	TGTGCCTTACTACTACAGGTCTACGAGCAGTACTTC	CALLLQVYEQYF
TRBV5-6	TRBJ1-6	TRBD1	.	TGTGCCAGCAGCTTGGCAGGGGGTGCCTCACCCCTCCACTTT	CASSLAGGASPLHF
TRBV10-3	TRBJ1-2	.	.	TGTGCCATCAGTGAGCGGGAAGGCCCCGGCGGCTACACCTTC	CAISEREGPGGYTF
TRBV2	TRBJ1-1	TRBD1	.	TGTGCCAGCAGTGATGGAACAGGGGGATCGGGGTGGCCTGAAGCTTTCTTT	CASSDGTGGSGWPEAFF
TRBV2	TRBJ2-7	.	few	TGTGCCACCGCCCGGAGCACGAGCTCCTACGAGCAGTACTTC	CATARSTSSYEQYF
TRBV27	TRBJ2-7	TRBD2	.	TGTGCCAGCAGTTCCGGGACTAGGGGTGGCGAGCAGTACTTC	CASSSGTRGGEQYF
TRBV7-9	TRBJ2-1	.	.	TGTGCCAGCAGCATTACAGGGTTCGATGAGCAGTTCTTC	CASSITGFDEQFF
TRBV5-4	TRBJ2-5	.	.	TGTGCCAGCAGCCCCTCGGACGTCGGGGTTCTATACTTC	CASSPSDVGVLYF
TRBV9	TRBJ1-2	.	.	TGTGCCAGCAGCGTAGTAGCCATTACAGGATTCTATGGCTACACCTTC	CASSVVAITGFYGYTF
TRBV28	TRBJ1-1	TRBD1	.	TGTGCCAGCAGTTCATCGACAGGGGGCCGTGGGACTGAAGCTTTCTTT	CASSSSTGGRGTEAFF
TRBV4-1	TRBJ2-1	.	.	TGCGCCAGCAGCCAAGATTTGGAGCGCGCCTCCTACAATGAGCAGTTCTTC	CASSQDLERASYNEQFF
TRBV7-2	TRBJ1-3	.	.	TGTGCCAGCAGCTTAGGGAGCGGGGACGGAAACACCATATATTTT	CASSLGSGDGNTIYF
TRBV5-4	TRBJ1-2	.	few	TGTGCCAGCAGCCCACCCCGGTCGAGGGGCTACACCTTC	CASSPPRSRGYTF
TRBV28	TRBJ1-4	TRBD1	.	TGTGCCAGCAGTCTGACAGGGGGGGACGAAAAACTGTTTTTT	CASSLTGGDEKLFF
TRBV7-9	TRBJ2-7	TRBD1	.	TGTGCCAGCAGCGAACGGACAGGCAGAAACGAGCAGTACTTC	CASSERTGRNEQYF
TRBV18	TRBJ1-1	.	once	TGTGCCAGCTCACCGGGTCAAGGGGTCTTGACTGAAGCTTTCTTT	CASSPGQGVLTEAFF
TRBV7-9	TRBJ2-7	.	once	TGTGCCGGAGAAACAGGGTCGGACGAGCAGTACTTC	CAGETGSDEQYF
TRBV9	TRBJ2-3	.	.	TGTGCCAGCAGCAGACAGGTTACAGATACGCAGTATTTT	CASSRQVTDTQYF
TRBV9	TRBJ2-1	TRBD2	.	TGTGCCAGCAGCTCAAGACTAGCGGGGGCTTACAATGAGCAGTTCTTC	CASSSRLAGAYNEQFF
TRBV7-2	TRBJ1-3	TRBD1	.	TGTGCCAGCAGCCGTTGGACAGGGGGGTCTGGAAACACCATATATTTT	CASSRWTGGSGNTIYF
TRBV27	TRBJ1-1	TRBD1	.	TGTGCCAGCAGTCCCCGACAGGGGCACACTGAAGCTTTCTTT	CASSPRQGHTEAFF
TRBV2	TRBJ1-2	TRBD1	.	TGTGCCAGCAATAAGGGGGCCATAAACTATGGCTACACCTTC	CASNKGAINYGYTF
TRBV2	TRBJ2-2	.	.	TGTGCCAGTGGGACAGCGGGTCCCGGGGAGCTGTTTTTT	CASGTAGPGELFF
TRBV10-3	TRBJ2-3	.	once	TGTGCCATCAGTCAGTCCAAAGATACGCAGTATTTT	CAISQSKDTQYF